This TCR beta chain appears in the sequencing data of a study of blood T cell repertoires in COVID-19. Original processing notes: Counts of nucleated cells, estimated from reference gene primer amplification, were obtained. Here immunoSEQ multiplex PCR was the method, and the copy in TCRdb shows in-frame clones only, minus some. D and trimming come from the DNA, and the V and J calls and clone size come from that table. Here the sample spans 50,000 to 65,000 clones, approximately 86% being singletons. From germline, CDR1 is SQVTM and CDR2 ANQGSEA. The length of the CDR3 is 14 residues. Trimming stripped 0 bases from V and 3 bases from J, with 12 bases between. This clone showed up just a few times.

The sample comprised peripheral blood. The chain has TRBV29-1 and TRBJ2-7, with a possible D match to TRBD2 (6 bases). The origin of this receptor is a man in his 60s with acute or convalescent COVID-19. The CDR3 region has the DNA TGCAGCGTTGAAGATGAGGCCGGGGGCTACGAGCAGTACTTC. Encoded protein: CSVEDEAGGYEQYF.